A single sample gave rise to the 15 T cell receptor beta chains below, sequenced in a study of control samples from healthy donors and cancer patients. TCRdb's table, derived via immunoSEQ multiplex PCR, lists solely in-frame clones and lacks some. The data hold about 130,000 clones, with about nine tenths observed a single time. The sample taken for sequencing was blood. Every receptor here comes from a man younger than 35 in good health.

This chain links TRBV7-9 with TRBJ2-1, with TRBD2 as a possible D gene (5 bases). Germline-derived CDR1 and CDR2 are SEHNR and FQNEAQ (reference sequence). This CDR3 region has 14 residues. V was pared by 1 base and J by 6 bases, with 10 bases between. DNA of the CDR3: TGTGCCAGCAGCTTAGGCGGGCACTTCAATGAGCAGTTCTTC. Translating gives CASSLGGHFNEQFF.

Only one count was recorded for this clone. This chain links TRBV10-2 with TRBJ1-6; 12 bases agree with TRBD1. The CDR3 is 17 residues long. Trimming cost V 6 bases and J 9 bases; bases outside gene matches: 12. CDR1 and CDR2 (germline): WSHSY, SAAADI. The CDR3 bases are TGCGCCAGCAGCGACCCGGGACAGGGGGCGTTAGTTTCACCCCTCCACTTT. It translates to CASSDPGQGALVSPLHF.

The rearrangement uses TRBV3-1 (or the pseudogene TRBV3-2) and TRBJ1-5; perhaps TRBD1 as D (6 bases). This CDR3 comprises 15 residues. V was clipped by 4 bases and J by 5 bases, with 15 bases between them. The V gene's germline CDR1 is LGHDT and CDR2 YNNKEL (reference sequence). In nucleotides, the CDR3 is TGTGCCAGCAGCCGCGGGGCCAGGGGTGATCAGCCCCAGCATTTT. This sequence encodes CASSRGARGDQPQHF.

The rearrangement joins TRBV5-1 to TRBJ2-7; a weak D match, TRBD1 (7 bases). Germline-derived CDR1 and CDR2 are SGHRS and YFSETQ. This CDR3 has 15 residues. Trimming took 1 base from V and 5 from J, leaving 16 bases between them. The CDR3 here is CASSLRGTADHEQYF. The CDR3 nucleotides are TGCGCCAGCAGCTTGCGGGGGACAGCAGACCACGAGCAGTACTTC.

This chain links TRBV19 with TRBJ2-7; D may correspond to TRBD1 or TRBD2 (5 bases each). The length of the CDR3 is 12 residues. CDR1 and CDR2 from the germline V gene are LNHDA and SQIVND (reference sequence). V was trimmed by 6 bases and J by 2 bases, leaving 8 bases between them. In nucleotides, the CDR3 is TGTGCCAGTAGCCAGGGAGCCTACGAGCAGTACTTC. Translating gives CASSQGAYEQYF.

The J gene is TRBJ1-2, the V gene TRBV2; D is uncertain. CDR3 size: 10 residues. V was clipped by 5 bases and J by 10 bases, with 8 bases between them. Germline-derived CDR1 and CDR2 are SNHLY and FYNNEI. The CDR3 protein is CASSSVFYTF. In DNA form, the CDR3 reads TGTGCCAGCAGTTCGGTCTTCTACACCTTC. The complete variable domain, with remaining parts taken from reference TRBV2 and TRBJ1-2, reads EPEVTQTPSHQVTQMGQEVILRCVPISNHLYFYWYRQILGQKVEFLVSFYNNEISEKSEIFDDQFSVERPDGSNFTLKIRSTKLEDSAMYFCASSSVFYTFGSGTRLTVV.

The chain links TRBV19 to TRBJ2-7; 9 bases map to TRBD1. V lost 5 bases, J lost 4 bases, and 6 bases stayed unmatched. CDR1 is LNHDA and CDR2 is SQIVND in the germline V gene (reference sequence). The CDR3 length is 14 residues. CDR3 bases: TGTGCCAGTAGTGTAGGGACAGGGAGTTACGAGCAGTACTTC. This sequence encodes CASSVGTGSYEQYF. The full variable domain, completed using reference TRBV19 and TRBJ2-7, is DGGITQSPKYLFRKEGQNVTLSCEQNLNHDAMYWYRQDPGQGLRLIYYSQIVNDFQKGDIAEGYSVSREKKESFPLTVTSAQKNPTAFYLCASSVGTGSYEQYFGPGTRLTVT.

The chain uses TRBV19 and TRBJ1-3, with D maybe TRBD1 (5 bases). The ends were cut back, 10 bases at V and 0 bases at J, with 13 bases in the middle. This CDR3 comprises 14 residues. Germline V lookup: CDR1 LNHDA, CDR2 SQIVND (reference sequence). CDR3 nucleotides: TGTGCCACTAACCCGACAGTCTCTGGAAACACCATATATTTT. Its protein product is CATNPTVSGNTIYF.

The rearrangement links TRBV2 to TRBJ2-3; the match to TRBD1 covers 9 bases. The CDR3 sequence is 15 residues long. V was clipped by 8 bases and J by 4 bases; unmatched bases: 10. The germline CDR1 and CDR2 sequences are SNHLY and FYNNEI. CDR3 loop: CASQRQGELPDTQYF. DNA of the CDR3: TGTGCCAGCCAAAGACAGGGGGAATTACCAGATACGCAGTATTTT.

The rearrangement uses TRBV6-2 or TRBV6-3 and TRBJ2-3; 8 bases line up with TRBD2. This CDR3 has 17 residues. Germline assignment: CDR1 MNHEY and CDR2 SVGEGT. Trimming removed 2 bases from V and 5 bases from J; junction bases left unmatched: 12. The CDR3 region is CASSYDRNGGDLDTQYF. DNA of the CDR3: TGTGCCAGCAGTTACGACAGGAACGGGGGGGATTTAGATACGCAGTATTTT.

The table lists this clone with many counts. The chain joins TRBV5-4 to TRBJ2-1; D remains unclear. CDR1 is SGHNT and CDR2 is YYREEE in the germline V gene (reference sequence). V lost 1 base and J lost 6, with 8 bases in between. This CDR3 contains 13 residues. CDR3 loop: CASSLPFLNEQFF. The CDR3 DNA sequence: TGTGCCAGCAGCTTGCCCTTCCTCAATGAGCAGTTCTTC.

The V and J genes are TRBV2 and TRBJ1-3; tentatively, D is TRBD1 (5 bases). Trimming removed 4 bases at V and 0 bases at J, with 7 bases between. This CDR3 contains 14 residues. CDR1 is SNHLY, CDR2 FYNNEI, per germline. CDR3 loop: CASSGQPSGNTIYF. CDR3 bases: TGTGCCAGCAGTGGACAGCCCTCTGGAAACACCATATATTTT.

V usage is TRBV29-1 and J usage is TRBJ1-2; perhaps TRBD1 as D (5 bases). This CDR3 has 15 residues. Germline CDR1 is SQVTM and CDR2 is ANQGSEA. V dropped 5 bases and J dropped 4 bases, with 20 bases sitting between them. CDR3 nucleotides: TGCAGCGTTCGCATCCGGGACCTAAGAGGCTATGGCTACACCTTC. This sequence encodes CSVRIRDLRGYGYTF.

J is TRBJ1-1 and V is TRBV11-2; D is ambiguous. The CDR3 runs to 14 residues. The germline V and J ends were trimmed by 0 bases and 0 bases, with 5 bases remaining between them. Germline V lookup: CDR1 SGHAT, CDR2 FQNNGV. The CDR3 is CASSLEALNTEAFF. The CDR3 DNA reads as TGTGCCAGCAGCTTAGAGGCCTTGAACACTGAAGCTTTCTTT.

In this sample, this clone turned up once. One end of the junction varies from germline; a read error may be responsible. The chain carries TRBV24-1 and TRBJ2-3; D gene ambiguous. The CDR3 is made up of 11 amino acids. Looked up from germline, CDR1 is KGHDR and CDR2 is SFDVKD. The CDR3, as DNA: TGTGCCACCAGTGATTTGCCCAGTACACATTTT. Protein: CATSDLPSTHF.